This entry is about one TCR beta chain. Its specificity is unknown. One end of the junction varies from germline; a read error may be responsible. The source of the sample is a study of shared clonotypes between healthy human individuals. The study's findings and limits: Memory subsets had estimated richness that was generally smaller than that of naive subsets.

Using immunoSEQ multiplex PCR, the repertoire was profiled, and TCRdb retains in-frame clones only, with some absent. The sample lists a few million clones; around 90% were seen once. The source material was naive CD4+ T cells sorted from blood. Subset of the sample: CD45RA+ positively selected. The TCR comes from a young man in good health.

Here the CDR3 DNA reads TGTGCCAGCAGTCCGGGACAGGGGGCAATCACCAACTTC. Translating gives CASSPGQGAITNF. The chain couples TRBV25-1 to TRBJ2-7; 12 bases line up with TRBD1. Germline values: CDR1 MGHDK, CDR2 SYGVNS. There are 13 residues in the CDR3.